The 17 T cell receptor beta chains below come from one sample, sequenced in a study of CD8 T cells in ankylosing spondylitis. TCRdb analysed the 5' RACE reads with MiXCR anew, one entry per CDR3 protein. The sample holds 350,000 to 400,000 distinct CDR3 sequences; 20% to 25% are singletons and the top ten take around 13%. The specimen was blood, either unsorted or a sorted T cell fraction (not recorded which). Receptors originate from a male donor with ankylosing spondylitis or in good health (not recorded which).

This chain links TRBV29-1 with TRBJ2-7, with D uncertain. Germline V CDR1 and CDR2: SQVTM, ANQGSEA. V lost 7 bases and J lost 2, with 15 bases in between. There are 13 residues in the CDR3. CDR3 sequence reads: CSASGLRTYEQYF. The CDR3 DNA follows: TGCAGCGCCTCCGGGCTCCGTACCTACGAGCAGTACTTC.

This clonotype was counted a few times. The V call is TRBV29-1, the J call TRBJ2-2; the match to TRBD1 covers 10 bases. The CDR3 contains 16 residues. After removal of 4 bases from V and 3 bases from J, the junction contained 8 bases not matched to a gene. The germline CDR1 and CDR2 sequences are SQVTM and ANQGSEA. The CDR3 is CSVVSGGTGDTGELFF. In DNA form, the CDR3 reads TGCAGCGTTGTAAGCGGCGGGACAGGGGACACCGGGGAGCTGTTTTTT.

The chain uses TRBV3-1 and TRBJ2-3, with D uncertain. CDR3 length equals 15 residues. Germline assignment: CDR1 LGHDT and CDR2 YNNKEL (reference sequence). Deletions cut 4 bases from V and 2 bases from J, with 13 bases between. In DNA form, the CDR3 reads TGTGCCAGCAGCCCTGGACGTGGGGACACAGATACGCAGTATTTT. Translated: CASSPGRGDTDTQYF.

V is TRBV7-9 and J is TRBJ1-1; no reliable D call. V was cut by 1 base and J by 6 bases, with 15 bases left in between. From germline, CDR1 is SEHNR and CDR2 FQNEAQ (reference sequence). The CDR3 runs to 15 residues. The CDR3 loop reads CASSLVAPARAEAFF. The CDR3 DNA follows: TGTGCCAGCAGCTTAGTTGCCCCGGCGAGGGCTGAAGCTTTCTTT.

This chain links TRBV20-1 with TRBJ2-7, with D perhaps TRBD1 (5 bases). Germline CDR1 is DFQATT and CDR2 is SNEGSKA (reference sequence). This CDR3 comprises 15 residues. V shed 0 bases and J shed 4 bases, with 16 bases lying between them. The CDR3: CSARDIRGAYYEQYF. CDR3 nucleotides: TGCAGTGCTAGAGATATTAGGGGTGCTTATTACGAGCAGTACTTC.

The chain has TRBV28 and TRBJ2-7; D possibly uses TRBD1 or TRBD2 (6 bases each). The V end lost 7 bases, the J end lost 3 bases, and 22 bases lay between the germline ends. The CDR3 sequence is 16 residues long. The germline V gene has CDR1 MDHEN and CDR2 SYDVKM. CDR3 region: CASTPGGGLSHYEQYF. CDR3 coding DNA: TGTGCCAGCACCCCCGGTGGGGGGCTCTCCCACTACGAGCAGTACTTC.

The chain combines TRBV4-2 with TRBJ2-2, with 9 bases lining up with TRBD2. This CDR3 region has 16 residues. The germline CDR1 and CDR2 sequences are LGHNA and YNFKEQ. With 3 bases clipped from V and 0 bases from J, the junction kept 2 bases outside the gene matches. CDR3 nucleotide sequence: TGTGCCAGCAGCCACCTAGCGGGGTCGAACACCGGGGAGCTGTTTTTT. This codes for CASSHLAGSNTGELFF.

V is TRBV7-9 and J is TRBJ2-2; D is unclear. CDR1 and CDR2 (germline): SEHNR, FQNEAQ (reference sequence). The CDR3 contains 15 residues. With 8 bases removed from V and 0 bases from J, the gap between germline ends came to 13 bases. In DNA, the CDR3 is TGTGCCAGCCCCTTAATGGCAGCGAACACCGGGGAGCTGTTTTTT. Its protein product is CASPLMAANTGELFF.

The chain recombines TRBV7-2 with TRBJ2-1, with a weak D call TRBD2 (7 bases). Germline V gives CDR1 SGHTA, CDR2 FQGNSA. The CDR3 is made up of 15 amino acids. V was cut by 3 bases and J by 8 bases, with 17 bases left in between. CDR3 nucleotides: TGTGCCAGCAGCTTGGTGGGGGGGCCTTCGGATGAGCAGTTCTTC. Protein: CASSLVGGPSDEQFF.

V is TRBV20-1 and J is TRBJ1-6, with D uncertain. This CDR3 has 16 residues. Germline V CDR1 and CDR2: DFQATT, SNEGSKA (reference sequence). The ends were cut back, 0 bases at V and 9 bases at J, with 18 bases in the middle. The CDR3 sequence is CSARDEASLGSSPLHF. In DNA form, the CDR3 reads TGCAGTGCTAGAGATGAGGCCTCCCTCGGGAGTTCACCCCTCCACTTT.

This clonotype has a handful of counts. The chain has TRBV29-1 and TRBJ2-1, with no clear D. The CDR3 loop spans 15 amino acids. CDR1 is SQVTM and CDR2 is ANQGSEA in the germline V gene. V lost 7 bases and J 2 bases, leaving 18 bases between the germline ends. The CDR3 DNA follows: TGCAGCGGCTTCATGGATCTAGACGCCTACAATGAGCAGTTCTTC. Translated: CSGFMDLDAYNEQFF.

This clonotype showed up just a few times. The rearrangement uses TRBV12-3 or TRBV12-4 and TRBJ2-2; possibly TRBD1 or TRBD2 for D (5 bases each). The ends were cut back, 5 bases at V and 2 bases at J, with 12 bases in the middle. The CDR3 covers 15 residues. The CDR3, as DNA: TGTGCCAGCAGTCGATTGGGACCAAACACCGGGGAGCTGTTTTTT. Its translation is CASSRLGPNTGELFF.

This clonotype was seen a few times. This rearrangement joins TRBV6-5 to TRBJ2-3, with D perhaps matching TRBD2 (6 bases). The V and J ends lost 1 base and 6 bases respectively, with 14 bases between them. Germline CDR1 is MNHEY and CDR2 is SVGAGI. This CDR3 comprises 15 residues. The CDR3: CASSYYALAGDTQYF. CDR3 DNA: TGTGCCAGCAGTTACTACGCCCTGGCGGGGGATACGCAGTATTTT.

J is TRBJ2-1 and V is TRBV27, with 9 bases aligning to TRBD2. CDR3 length: 15 amino acids. CDR1 and CDR2 from the germline V gene are MNHEY and SMNVEV (reference sequence). Trimming removed 2 bases from V and 7 bases from J; junction bases left unmatched: 6. The CDR3 bases are TGTGCCAGCAGTTTAAATGCGGGGGGGATTAATGAGCAGTTCTTC. Protein sequence: CASSLNAGGINEQFF.

J is TRBJ2-7 and V is TRBV27; D gene ambiguous. V gave up 2 bases and J gave up 2 bases, with 10 bases separating them. CDR1 MNHEY and CDR2 SMNVEV come from the germline V gene (reference sequence). There are 14 residues in the CDR3. CDR3 residues: CASSLTAPPYEQYF. The CDR3 DNA follows: TGTGCCAGCAGTTTAACCGCGCCCCCCTACGAGCAGTACTTC.

This clonotype was found many times. The V gene is TRBV29-1, the J gene TRBJ2-1; 7 positions match TRBD1. J gave up 5 bases and V 1 base, and 5 bases lay outside the gene matches. The CDR3 has 14 residues. The V gene's germline CDR1 is SQVTM and CDR2 ANQGSEA. Here the CDR3 DNA reads TGCAGCGTTGAAGGGACAGGACTCGACAATGAGCAGTTCTTC. Its translation is CSVEGTGLDNEQFF.

In its sample, this clonotype was seen once. The V and J genes are TRBV9 and TRBJ2-7; a weak D match, TRBD2 (5 bases). Germline lookup yields CDR1 SGDLS and CDR2 YYNGEE. This CDR3 contains 14 residues. V lost 2 bases and J 0 bases, leaving 9 bases between the germline ends. The CDR3 nucleotides are TGTGCCAGCAGCGTGGACTGGAGCTCCTACGAGCAGTACTTC. The encoded protein is CASSVDWSSYEQYF.